A single sample gave rise to the 14 T cell receptor beta chains below, sequenced in a study of CD8+ T cells in alopecia areata. Stated treatment: oral pan-JAK inhibitor, 5-10 mg twice daily. Extracted from the samples, RNA was reverse transcribed into cDNA to serve as the sequencing template. Profiled with immunoSEQ multiplex PCR; TCRdb holds only in-frame clones, not every one. The table includes 180,000 or so clones, roughly 50% detected once. The sample consisted of CD8+ T cells sorted from blood, taken at week 24, from a patient treated with tofacitinib. Source of these receptors: a human donor with alopecia areata.

A few counts support this clone. The chain recombines TRBV5-1 with TRBJ2-7, with D perhaps TRBD2 (5 bases). The V gene's germline CDR1 is SGHRS and CDR2 YFSETQ. V was trimmed by 4 bases and J by 3 bases, leaving 11 bases between them. The CDR3 extends over 13 amino acids. The CDR3 region has the DNA TGCGCCAGCAGCGTTGGACGGGGCTACGAGCAGTACTTC. Translation gives CASSVGRGYEQYF.

This chain uses TRBV11-2 with TRBJ2-6; D is ambiguous. The germline CDR1 and CDR2 sequences are SGHAT and FQNNGV. The CDR3 is 15 residues long. V lost 4 bases to trimming and J lost 0 bases, with 7 bases between them. The CDR3 bases are TGTGCCAGCAGCTCCTCCGACTCTGGGGCCAACGTCCTGACTTTC. This translates into CASSSSDSGANVLTF.

The rearrangement uses TRBV10-3 and TRBJ2-7; D uncertain. The V gene's germline CDR1 is ENHRY and CDR2 SYGVKD. V dropped 0 bases and J dropped 9 bases, with 15 bases sitting between them. The CDR3 length is 14 residues. CDR3 in amino acids: CAISESGAQVGQYF. CDR3 DNA: TGTGCCATCAGTGAGTCGGGTGCCCAGGTCGGGCAGTACTTC.

There are a few counts of this clone. The V gene is TRBV6-1, the J gene TRBJ2-3; perhaps TRBD1 as D (5 bases). Between the trimmed V and J ends, which lost 1 base and 5 bases, there was a span of 10 bases. Germline V CDR1 and CDR2: MNHNS, SASEGT. The CDR3 is 14 amino acids. CDR3 bases: TGTGCCAGCAGTGAAGGCTTAAGGGGAGATACGCAGTATTTT. It translates to CASSEGLRGDTQYF.

This chain joins TRBV30 and TRBJ2-1; TRBD1 agrees at 9 bases. V trimming: 5 bases; J trimming: 0 bases; junction bases outside the gene matches: 5. The V gene's germline CDR1 is GTSNPN and CDR2 SVGIG (reference sequence). This CDR3 is 15 amino acids long. As DNA, the CDR3 is TGTGCCTGGGATGGACAGGGGAGCTCCTACAATGAGCAGTTCTTC. As protein: CAWDGQGSSYNEQFF.

For this clone: Other DNA sequences from this sample encode an identical CDR3 as well. This chain joins TRBV11-2 and TRBJ1-2; 9 bases agree with TRBD1. There are 14 residues in the CDR3. CDR1 SGHAT and CDR2 FQNNGV come from the germline V gene. V trimming: 5 bases; J trimming: 4 bases; junction bases outside the gene matches: 5. The CDR3 DNA sequence: TGTGCCAGCAGCCCAGGGACAGGGCCCTATGGCTACACCTTC. It codes for CASSPGTGPYGYTF.

This clone was detected only once. J is TRBJ2-6 and V is TRBV7-2, with a tentative D call TRBD2 (5 bases). Germline CDR1 is SGHTA and CDR2 is FQGNSA. V shed 5 bases and J shed 13 bases, with 9 bases lying between them. The CDR3 consists of 11 residues. CDR3 region: CASSITGVLTF. The CDR3 nucleotides are TGTGCCAGCAGCATCACGGGAGTCCTGACTTTC.

This clone turned up a few times. V is TRBV4-3 and J is TRBJ1-1; no clear D. The CDR3 has 12 amino acids. The germline CDR1 and CDR2 sequences are LGHNA and YSLEER. V was clipped by 8 bases and J by 1 base, with 8 bases between them. The CDR3 nucleotides are TGCGCCAGCGGCTTTAAGAACACTGAAGCTTTCTTT. It codes for CASGFKNTEAFF.

V usage is TRBV2 and J usage is TRBJ2-3; D remains ambiguous. The V end lost 5 bases, the J end lost 1 base, and 13 bases lay between the germline ends. Germline CDR1 SNHLY, CDR2 FYNNEI. The CDR3 loop spans 15 amino acids. The CDR3 protein is CASSPTVSRTDTQYF. The CDR3 bases are TGTGCCAGCAGTCCTACAGTTTCCCGCACAGATACGCAGTATTTT.

The chain recombines TRBV10-2 with TRBJ2-7, with D unclear. The CDR3 is made up of 11 amino acids. Germline-derived CDR1 and CDR2 are WSHSY and SAAADI. The ends were cut back, 5 bases at V and 0 bases at J, with 2 bases in the middle. CDR3 sequence reads: CASSPSYEQYF. The CDR3 DNA is TGCGCCAGCAGTCCCTCCTACGAGCAGTACTTC.

This clone occurred a few times. The V gene is TRBV15, the J gene TRBJ2-7, with 7 bases aligning to TRBD1. In germline, CDR1 is LNHNV, CDR2 YYDKDF (reference sequence). This CDR3 contains 16 residues. With 5 bases clipped from V and 1 base from J, the junction kept 11 bases outside the gene matches. The chain's CDR3 is CATSPGQEADSYEQYF. The CDR3 bases are TGTGCCACCAGCCCAGGACAGGAGGCCGATTCCTACGAGCAGTACTTC.

V usage is TRBV30 and J usage is TRBJ1-1; D unresolved. The CDR3 loop spans 11 amino acids. V shed 3 bases and J shed 6 bases, with 8 bases lying between them. Germline assignment: CDR1 GTSNPN and CDR2 SVGIG (reference sequence). CDR3: CAWRRAPEAFF. Written as DNA, the CDR3 is TGTGCCTGGAGGAGGGCCCCTGAAGCTTTCTTT. The full variable domain, rest sourced from reference TRBV30 and TRBJ1-1, is SQTIHQWPATLVQPVGSPLSLECTVEGTSNPNLYWYRQAAGRGLQLLFYSVGIGQISSEVPQNLSASRPQDRQFILSSKKLLLSDSGFYLCAWRRAPEAFFGQGTRLTVV.

The V gene is TRBV19, the J gene TRBJ1-5; D is undetermined. The germline V gene encodes CDR1 LNHDA and CDR2 SQIVND (reference sequence). Trimming cost V 5 bases and J 0 bases, with 8 bases left between them. CDR3 length equals 14 residues. The DNA for the CDR3 is TGTGCCAGTAGTTGGTTGGTTAGCAATCAGCCCCAGCATTTT. Translated: CASSWLVSNQPQHF.

The chain carries TRBV5-6 and TRBJ2-7; D assignment may be TRBD1 or TRBD2 (5 bases each). Germline assignment: CDR1 SGHDT and CDR2 YYEEEE. Deletions cut 4 bases from V and 3 bases from J, with 14 bases between. CDR3 length equals 14 residues. CDR3 sequence reads: CASSGSGTYYEQYF. In DNA form, the CDR3 reads TGTGCCAGCAGCGGGTCCGGGACCTACTACGAGCAGTACTTC.